The following is a TCR beta chain sequence with its context. This may come from a read error, since a much larger clone is one base off. This sample is part of a study of tumor and adjacent non-tumor tissue in lung cancer. Germline lookup yields CDR1 SGHTA and CDR2 FQGTGA. CDR3 length equals 16 residues. The template was RNA from unsorted bulk tissue. A modified ARM-PCR protocol with three rounds of nested PCR amplified TCRbeta. Using its own MiXCR run on the multiplex PCR reads, TCRdb lists one record per CDR3 protein. The sample lists around 200,000 distinct CDR3 sequences, about 71% occurring once. The sample taken for sequencing was lung tumor tissue. This receptor was identified in a man aged 55 to 70 with non-small cell lung cancer. The rearrangement links TRBV7-3 to TRBJ2-1, with 8 bases matching TRBD2. DNA for the CDR3: TGTGCCAGCAGCTTAGCAGGACTAGCCCCCTACAATAAGCAGTTCTTC. Amino acid sequence: CASSLAGLAPYNKQFF.